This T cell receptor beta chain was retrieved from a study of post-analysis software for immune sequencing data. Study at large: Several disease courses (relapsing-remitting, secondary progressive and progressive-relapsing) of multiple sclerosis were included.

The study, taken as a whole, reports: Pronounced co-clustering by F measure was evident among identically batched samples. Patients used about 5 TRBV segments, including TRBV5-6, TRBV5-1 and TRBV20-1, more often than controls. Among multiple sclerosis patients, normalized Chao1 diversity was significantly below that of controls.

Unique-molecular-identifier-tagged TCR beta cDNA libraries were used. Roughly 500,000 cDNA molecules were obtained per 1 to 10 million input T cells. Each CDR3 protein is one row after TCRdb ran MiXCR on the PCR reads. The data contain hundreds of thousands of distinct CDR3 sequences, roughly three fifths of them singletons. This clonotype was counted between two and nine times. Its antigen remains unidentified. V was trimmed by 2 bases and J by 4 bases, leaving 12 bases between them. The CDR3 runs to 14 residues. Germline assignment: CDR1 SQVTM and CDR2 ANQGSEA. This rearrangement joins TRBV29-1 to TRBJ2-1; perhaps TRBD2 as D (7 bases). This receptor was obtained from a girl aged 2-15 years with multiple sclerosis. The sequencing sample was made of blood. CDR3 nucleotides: TGCAGCGTTGAACCCCGGGGGGCTTACAATGAGCAGTTCTTC. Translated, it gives CSVEPRGAYNEQFF.